This TCR beta chain is drawn from a study of T cell responses to AZD1222 COVID-19 vaccine. Study-level results: Spike-specific TCR repertoires showed rising breadth and depth after two AZD1222 doses. Of spike-specific TCRs, nearly half reportedly target regions left unmutated in variants. The repertoires were collected only after the peak T cell response.

This CDR3 has 12 residues. V was pared by 4 bases and J by 9 bases, with 9 bases between. In germline, CDR1 is MNHEY, CDR2 SVGAGI. Only in-frame clones appear in the TCRdb table, and some are missing; sequencing was by immunoSEQ multiplex PCR. The sample holds under 150,000 clones, approximately 90% seen once. This clone was picked up a small number of times. Its antigen is unidentified. The TCR comes from an adult who received the AZD1222 COVID-19 vaccine. The rearrangement links TRBV6-5 to TRBJ2-2; D unclear. The sample in question was peripheral blood, obtained 28 days after the second AZD1222 dose. The CDR3 region has the DNA TGTGCCAGCAGTTCCTTTACCTGGGAGCTGTTTTTT. The encoded protein is CASSSFTWELFF.